Given below is one TCR beta chain in context. The source of the sample is a study of shared clonotypes between healthy human individuals. Repertoires were generated with immunoSEQ multiplex PCR, while TCRdb's copy carries only in-frame clones and drops some. The data contain about half a million clones, about 84% of them singletons. The CDR3 totals 13 residues. The germline gives CDR1 SGHTA, CDR2 FQGNSA. With V trimmed by 9 bases and J by 1 base, 4 bases remained unmatched. The receptor was derived from a woman aged 40 to 50 in good health. Some clones in this sample may be carry-over from other donors' samples. The specimen was PBMCs. The chain employs TRBV7-2 and TRBJ2-3, with 7 bases identical to TRBD2. CDR3 nucleotides: TGTGCCAGTAACGCGGGAGGCACAGATACGCAGTATTTT. It encodes CASNAGGTDTQYF.